This T cell receptor beta chain comes out of a study of T-cell reconstitution after alpha-beta-depleted transplantation in children. In this sample, this clonotype turned up many times. Its antigen is unknown. Unmatched junction bases numbered 6, after V lost 1 base and J lost 2 bases. Germline CDR1 and CDR2: ENHRY and SYGVKD. CDR3 length: 17 residues. Library preparation (for TCRbeta) was performed with unique molecular identifiers. TCRdb fed the PCR reads into MiXCR, producing one record per CDR3 protein. Among 140,000 or so distinct CDR3 sequences listed, 8% to 10% were seen once. The study's findings and limits: T cells produced anew were the main source of T-cell counts and diversity one year after transplant. Some patients showed high day-60 TCRbeta diversity, which derived from surviving recipient T cells and thymic progenitors.

The rearrangement joins TRBV10-3 to TRBJ2-3; 10 bases match TRBD2. The specimen was PBMCs, mostly from graft donor cells, collected 180 days after TCRalphabeta/CD19-depleted stem cell transplant. This receptor was identified in a female patient aged 2-15 years who had a stem cell transplant for congenital amegakaryocytic thrombocytopenia, so the T cells may come from the graft donor. CDR3 protein: CAISELLAGAFTDTQYF. CDR3 nucleotide sequence: TGTGCCATCAGTGAGTTGCTAGCGGGGGCTTTCACAGATACGCAGTATTTT.